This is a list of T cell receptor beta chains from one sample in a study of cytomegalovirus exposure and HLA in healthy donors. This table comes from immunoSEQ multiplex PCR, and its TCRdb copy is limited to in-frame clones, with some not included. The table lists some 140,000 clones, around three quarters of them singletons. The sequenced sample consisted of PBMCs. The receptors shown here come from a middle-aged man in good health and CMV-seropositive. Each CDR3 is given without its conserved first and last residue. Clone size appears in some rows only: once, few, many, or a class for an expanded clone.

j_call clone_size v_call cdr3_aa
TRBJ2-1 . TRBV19 ASSPRLLWERGGRVQF
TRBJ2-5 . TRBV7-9 ASSLQREETQY
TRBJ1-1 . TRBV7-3 ASSPSGRGKTEAF
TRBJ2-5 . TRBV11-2 ASSSTSGNWVTQY
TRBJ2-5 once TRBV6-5 ASSYGRGPQY
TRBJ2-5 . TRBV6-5 ASSYGAGRQETQY
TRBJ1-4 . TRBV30 AWSDSHNEKLF
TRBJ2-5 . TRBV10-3 AISPVDRALYETQY
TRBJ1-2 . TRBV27 ASSLSSTVSNYGYT
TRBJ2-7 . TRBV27 ASSFGAGQEQY